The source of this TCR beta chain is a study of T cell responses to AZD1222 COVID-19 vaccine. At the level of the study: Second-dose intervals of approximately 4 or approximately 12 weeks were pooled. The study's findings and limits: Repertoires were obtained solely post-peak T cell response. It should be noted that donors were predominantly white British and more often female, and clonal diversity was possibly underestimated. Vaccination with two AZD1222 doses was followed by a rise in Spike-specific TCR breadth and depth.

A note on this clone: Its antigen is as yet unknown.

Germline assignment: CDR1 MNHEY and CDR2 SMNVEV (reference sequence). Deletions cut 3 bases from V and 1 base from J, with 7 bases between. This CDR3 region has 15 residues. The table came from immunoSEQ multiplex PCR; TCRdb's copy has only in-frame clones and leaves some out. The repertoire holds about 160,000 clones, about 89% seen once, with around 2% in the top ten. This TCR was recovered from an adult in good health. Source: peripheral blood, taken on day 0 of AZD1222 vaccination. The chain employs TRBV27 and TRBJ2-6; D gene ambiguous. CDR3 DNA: TGTGCCAGCAGTTTTATACCGTCTGGGGCCAACGTCCTGACTTTC. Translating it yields CASSFIPSGANVLTF. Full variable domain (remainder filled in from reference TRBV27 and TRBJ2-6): EAQVTQNPRYLITVTGKKLTVTCSQNMNHEYMSWYRQDPGLGLRQIYYSMNVEVTDKGDVPEGYKVSRKEKRNFPLILESPSPNQTSLYFCASSFIPSGANVLTFGAGSRLTVL.